This is a list of T cell receptor beta chains from one sample in a study of shared clonotypes between healthy human individuals. TCRdb keeps only in-frame clones here, not all; method: immunoSEQ multiplex PCR. Among more than 2 million clones, approximately 95% were seen once, and the ten largest hold over 0.1%. The material sequenced was naive CD4+ T cells sorted from blood. These TCRs come from a man younger than 35 in good health. Both conserved end residues are part of each CDR3. Fields, in order: J gene, V gene, D gene, clone size, CDR3 protein, CDR3 DNA. A D gene is named only where the DNA matches it firmly. Expanded clones are given a class, and other clones once, few, many or no size at all.

TRBJ1-2,TRBV28,.,.,CASSSSLMNYGYTF,TGTGCCAGCAGTTCAAGTCTAATGAACTATGGCTACACCTTC
TRBJ2-2,TRBV11-3,TRBD1,.,CASTPGQGETGELFF,TGTGCCAGCACGCCGGGACAGGGAGAAACCGGGGAGCTGTTTTTT
TRBJ1-6,TRBV6-5,.,.,CASSYSGTADSPLHF,TGTGCCAGCAGTTACTCCGGGACGGCGGATTCACCCCTCCACTTT
TRBJ2-2,TRBV5-1,.,.,CASSSSGYTGELFF,TGCGCCAGCAGCAGTAGCGGCTACACCGGGGAGCTGTTTTTT
TRBJ1-6,TRBV10-2,TRBD1,.,CASSEKDRGKNSPLHF,TGCGCCAGCAGTGAGAAAGACAGGGGTAAGAATTCACCCCTCCACTTT
TRBJ2-2,TRBV7-3,TRBD1,.,CASSSDRDRGTGELFF,TGTGCCAGCAGCTCAGACCGGGACAGGGGTACCGGGGAGCTGTTTTTT
TRBJ1-3,TRBV6-5,TRBD1,.,CASSPTTGGNTIYF,TGTGCCAGCAGTCCCACCACAGGGGGGAACACCATATATTTT
TRBJ2-7,TRBV30,.,once,CAWSKGGPYEQYF,TGTGCCTGGAGTAAAGGGGGTCCCTACGAGCAGTACTTC
TRBJ1-4,TRBV27,.,.,CASSLWESDEKLFF,TGTGCCAGCAGTTTATGGGAATCGGATGAAAAGCTGTTTTTT
TRBJ2-3,TRBV5-4,TRBD2,.,CASSLRASGSTDTQYF,TGTGCCAGCAGCCTTCGGGCTAGCGGTAGCACAGATACGCAGTATTTT
TRBJ1-1,TRBV11-2,.,.,CASSLVYTEAFF,TGTGCCAGCAGCTTAGTGTACACTGAAGCTTTCTTT
TRBJ1-3,TRBV11-3,.,.,CASSPTSKGALISGNTIYF,TGTGCCAGCAGCCCGACATCAAAAGGGGCCCTTATCTCTGGAAACACCATATATTTT
TRBJ2-7,TRBV11-2,TRBD1,.,CASSLLGQGVYEQYF,TGTGCCAGCAGCTTACTCGGACAGGGCGTCTACGAGCAGTACTTC
TRBJ1-6,TRBV5-1,TRBD1,.,CASSLSGGGFSPLHF,TGCGCCAGCAGCTTGTCAGGGGGAGGATTTTCACCCCTCCACTTT
TRBJ2-1,TRBV5-1,.,.,CASSARGPSYNEQFF,TGCGCCAGCAGCGCTAGGGGACCCTCCTACAATGAGCAGTTCTTC
TRBJ1-4,TRBV5-6,TRBD1,.,CASSFYGDSPRVF,TGTGCCAGCAGCTTCTATGGGGACAGCCCTCGGGTTTTT
TRBJ2-1,TRBV27,.,.,CASSQQVGFYNEQFF,TGTGCCAGCAGTCAACAGGTGGGGTTCTACAATGAGCAGTTCTTC
TRBJ2-1,TRBV29-1,.,.,CSVERLRSSYNEQFF,TGCAGCGTTGAACGGTTGAGGAGCTCCTACAATGAGCAGTTCTTC
TRBJ2-7,TRBV7-6,.,.,CASSLQGSSYEQYF,TGTGCCAGCAGCTTACAGGGTAGCTCCTACGAGCAGTACTTC
TRBJ1-1,TRBV2,.,.,CASTSWAVVTEAFF,TGTGCCAGCACTTCCTGGGCGGTTGTTACTGAAGCTTTCTTT
TRBJ2-7,TRBV6-6,.,.,CASSLGTPSRYEQYF,TGTGCCAGCAGCCTTGGGACGCCCTCTCGCTACGAGCAGTACTTC
TRBJ2-1,TRBV7-2,.,.,CASRVGVAYNEQFF,TGTGCCAGCAGAGTCGGGGTGGCCTACAATGAGCAGTTCTTC